This TCR beta chain was found in a study of blood T cell repertoires in COVID-19. The participants were between about 18 and 90 years old and came from about two dozen US areas. The study assigned cohorts using participant-reported clinical history. TCRdb keeps only in-frame clones here, not all; method: immunoSEQ multiplex PCR. This table has approximately 150,000 clones, around 81% appearing once. The V end was cut by 3 bases, the J end by 8 bases, with 19 bases between. Germline V CDR1 and CDR2: LNHNV, YYDKDF (reference sequence). CDR3 length: 15 residues. Material: PBMCs or T cells enriched from blood (not recorded which). The sequence was obtained from a woman in her forties who had recovered from COVID-19. This chain connects TRBV15 to TRBJ1-2; possible D gene TRBD1, 5 bases. The CDR3 DNA follows: TGTGCCACCAGCAGTCGAAAACAGGATACTGGGGGCTACACCTTC. This encodes CATSSRKQDTGGYTF.